This T cell receptor beta chain was documented in a study of cytomegalovirus exposure and HLA in healthy donors. Germline V lookup: CDR1 MNHNS, CDR2 SASEGT. The CDR3 extends over 14 amino acids. V lost 8 bases and J lost 3, with 16 bases in between. Study observations and caveats: Apparent HLA restriction characterized most CMV-associated TCR beta chains in a later analysis. Rare TCR sequences predominated, though certain public TCRs were found in many donors.

PCR used 60 Vbeta primers and 13 Jbeta primers. Clones were sequenced by immunoSEQ multiplex PCR, and TCRdb holds only the in-frame ones, with some missing. This table has about 130,000 clones, roughly 72% appearing once. About this clone itself: What it binds is not known.

The receptor was derived from a male donor in good health and CMV-seronegative. The sample taken for sequencing was PBMCs. This rearrangement joins TRBV6-1 to TRBJ1-1; TRBD1 might be the D (6 bases). DNA for the CDR3: TGTGCCAGCGTCGAAAGAGGGGGTTACACTGAAGCTTTCTTT. Protein product: CASVERGGYTEAFF.